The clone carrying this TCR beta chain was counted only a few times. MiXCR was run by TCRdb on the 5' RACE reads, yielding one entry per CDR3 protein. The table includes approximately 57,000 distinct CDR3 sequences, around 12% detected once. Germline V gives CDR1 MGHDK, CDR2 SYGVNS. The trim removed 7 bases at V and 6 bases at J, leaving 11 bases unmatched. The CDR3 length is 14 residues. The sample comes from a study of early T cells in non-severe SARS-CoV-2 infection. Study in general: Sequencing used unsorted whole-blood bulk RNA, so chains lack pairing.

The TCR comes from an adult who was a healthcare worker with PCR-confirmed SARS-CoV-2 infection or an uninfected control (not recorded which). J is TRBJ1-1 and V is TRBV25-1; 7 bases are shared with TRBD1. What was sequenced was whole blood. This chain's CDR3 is CASKGEGARAEAFF. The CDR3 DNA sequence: TGTGCCAGCAAGGGGGAGGGGGCGCGAGCTGAAGCTTTCTTT. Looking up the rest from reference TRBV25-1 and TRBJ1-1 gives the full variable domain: EADIYQTPRYLVIGTGKKITLECSQTMGHDKMYWYQQDPGMELHLIHYSYGVNSTEKGDLSSESTVSRIRTEHFPLTLESARPSHTSQYLCASKGEGARAEAFFGQGTRLTVV.